The rows below give T cell receptor beta chains drawn from one sample of a study of blood T cells in healthy people across ages. Each CDR3 protein is one row after TCRdb ran MiXCR on the 5' RACE reads. The sample holds under 850,000 distinct CDR3 sequences, under 40% seen once. Material: blood. All receptors derive from a man younger than 30 in good health. The CDR3 runs from the conserved cysteine through the conserved F or W. The order of the fields is J gene, clone size, D gene, V gene, CDR3 DNA, CDR3 protein. D genes are given only for firm matches. The size entry is marked missing in some rows and otherwise reads once, few, many or a size class.

J gene: TRBJ2-1
clone size: many
D gene: .
V gene: TRBV29-1
CDR3 DNA: TGCAGCGTTGAAAGTATTGGTAGACCCTACAATGAGCAGTTCTTC
CDR3 protein: CSVESIGRPYNEQFF

J gene: TRBJ1-2
clone size: few
D gene: .
V gene: TRBV28
CDR3 DNA: TGTGCCAGCGGCAGACCCTATGGCTACACCTTC
CDR3 protein: CASGRPYGYTF

J gene: TRBJ2-7
clone size: .
D gene: TRBD2
V gene: TRBV12-3/TRBV12-4
CDR3 DNA: TGTGCCGGCAGGCCAGGGACTAGCGGGGGCCTTACCGACGAGCAGTACTTC
CDR3 protein: CAGRPGTSGGLTDEQYF

J gene: TRBJ2-1
clone size: few
D gene: .
V gene: TRBV7-2
CDR3 DNA: TGTGCCAGCAGCCCAGACGGCGTTGAGCAGTTCTTC
CDR3 protein: CASSPDGVEQFF

J gene: TRBJ2-7
clone size: .
D gene: .
V gene: TRBV12-3/TRBV12-4
CDR3 DNA: TGTGCCAGCAGCGCCAGACTGAGTGGGCAGCAGTACTTC
CDR3 protein: CASSARLSGQQYF

J gene: TRBJ1-2
clone size: many
D gene: TRBD1
V gene: TRBV10-3
CDR3 DNA: TGTGCCATCATGGGACAGGGCTCTGGCTACACCTTC
CDR3 protein: CAIMGQGSGYTF

J gene: TRBJ2-1
clone size: few
D gene: TRBD2
V gene: TRBV12-3/TRBV12-4
CDR3 DNA: TGTGCCAGCAGTCGCCCGGGGGGGAGTGAGCAGTTCTTC
CDR3 protein: CASSRPGGSEQFF

J gene: TRBJ1-1
clone size: .
D gene: .
V gene: TRBV20-1
CDR3 DNA: TGCAGTGCGCCTCAAAGCGGAGGGTCCGAAGCTTTCTTT
CDR3 protein: CSAPQSGGSEAFF

J gene: TRBJ2-3
clone size: few
D gene: TRBD2
V gene: TRBV20-1
CDR3 DNA: TGCAGTGCTCGGGGTAGCGGGGGGAACACAGATACGCAGTATTTT
CDR3 protein: CSARGSGGNTDTQYF

J gene: TRBJ1-6
clone size: .
D gene: .
V gene: TRBV5-6
CDR3 DNA: TGTGCCAGCAGCTCTGACAGGACTAATTCACCCCTCCACTTT
CDR3 protein: CASSSDRTNSPLHF

J gene: TRBJ1-1
clone size: few
D gene: .
V gene: TRBV20-1
CDR3 DNA: TGCAGTGCTAGAGGCCCGGACAGTCTGGACACTGAAGCTTTCTTT
CDR3 protein: CSARGPDSLDTEAFF

J gene: TRBJ2-1
clone size: few
D gene: .
V gene: TRBV28
CDR3 DNA: TGTGCCAGCAGTGTACCCTCTAAGGTATCGCAGTTCTTC
CDR3 protein: CASSVPSKVSQFF

J gene: TRBJ1-5
clone size: few
D gene: .
V gene: TRBV7-2
CDR3 DNA: TGTGCCAGCAGCCCCTTTAACTTTCAGCCCCAGCATTTT
CDR3 protein: CASSPFNFQPQHF

J gene: TRBJ2-1
clone size: many
D gene: TRBD1
V gene: TRBV6-6
CDR3 DNA: TGTGCCAGCAGTTACCCCGGACAGGGGGCCCAAAATGAGCAGTTCTTC
CDR3 protein: CASSYPGQGAQNEQFF

J gene: TRBJ2-4
clone size: .
D gene: .
V gene: TRBV7-2
CDR3 DNA: TGTGCCAGCAGCTTAGTAACCATTCGGTACTTC
CDR3 protein: CASSLVTIRYF

J gene: TRBJ1-2
clone size: few
D gene: .
V gene: TRBV6-5
CDR3 DNA: TGTGCCAGCAGCAAGGGGGGGACCAACTATGGCTACACCTTC
CDR3 protein: CASSKGGTNYGYTF

J gene: TRBJ2-1
clone size: many
D gene: .
V gene: TRBV7-9
CDR3 DNA: TGTGCCAGCAGACGCGAGGCAAAATCCTACAATGAGCAGTTCTTC
CDR3 protein: CASRREAKSYNEQFF

J gene: TRBJ1-5
clone size: .
D gene: .
V gene: TRBV18
CDR3 DNA: TGTGTCAGCTCACCGGACACCAATCAGCCCCAGCATTTT
CDR3 protein: CVSSPDTNQPQHF

J gene: TRBJ1-2
clone size: .
D gene: TRBD1
V gene: TRBV29-1
CDR3 DNA: TGCAGCGCCAGGGGGGCCTTTGTGGACTATGGCTACACCTTC
CDR3 protein: CSARGAFVDYGYTF

J gene: TRBJ1-1
clone size: medium-sized
D gene: .
V gene: TRBV4-3
CDR3 DNA: TGCGCCAGCAGCCAAGATGGGGCAGGAGGCCATGAGGAAGCTTTCTTT
CDR3 protein: CASSQDGAGGHEEAFF

J gene: TRBJ2-7
clone size: .
D gene: TRBD1
V gene: TRBV2
CDR3 DNA: TGTGCCAGCAGTGGTGGGGACAGGGCATACGAGCAGTACTTC
CDR3 protein: CASSGGDRAYEQYF

J gene: TRBJ2-1
clone size: few
D gene: .
V gene: TRBV12-3/TRBV12-4
CDR3 DNA: TGTGCCAGCAGTTTAGTATCCGTGCGGGGACCGCTCTCCTACAATGAGCAGTTCTTC
CDR3 protein: CASSLVSVRGPLSYNEQFF

J gene: TRBJ2-5
clone size: .
D gene: TRBD1
V gene: TRBV12-3/TRBV12-4
CDR3 DNA: TGTGCCGGCAGGGGTGGACAGGGTTCTTATTTGGAGCAGTACTTC
CDR3 protein: CAGRGGQGSYLEQYF

J gene: TRBJ2-7
clone size: many
D gene: TRBD1
V gene: TRBV20-1
CDR3 DNA: TGCAGTGCTAAAGGGGGCGACGAGCAGTACTTC
CDR3 protein: CSAKGGDEQYF

J gene: TRBJ2-2
clone size: few
D gene: .
V gene: TRBV12-3/TRBV12-4
CDR3 DNA: TGTGCCAGCAGGCCAATGGGGGTCGGCGGGGAGCTGTTTTTT
CDR3 protein: CASRPMGVGGELFF

J gene: TRBJ2-7
clone size: .
D gene: TRBD1
V gene: TRBV29-1
CDR3 DNA: TGCAGCGTTGCGGACGGCCGACAGGGCGAGCAGTACTTC
CDR3 protein: CSVADGRQGEQYF

J gene: TRBJ2-2
clone size: .
D gene: .
V gene: TRBV3-1
CDR3 DNA: TGTGCCAGCAGCCAAGATTACAGCACCGGGGAGCTGTTTTTT
CDR3 protein: CASSQDYSTGELFF

J gene: TRBJ2-7
clone size: few
D gene: TRBD1
V gene: TRBV20-1
CDR3 DNA: TGCAGTGCCTTTCCAGGGGGAGAGTCCTCCTACGAGCAGTACTTC
CDR3 protein: CSAFPGGESSYEQYF

J gene: TRBJ2-5
clone size: few
D gene: .
V gene: TRBV7-2
CDR3 DNA: TGTGCCAGCAGCTTAGGGGGAACGGGGCGGGAGACCCAGTACTTC
CDR3 protein: CASSLGGTGRETQYF

J gene: TRBJ1-1
clone size: once
D gene: .
V gene: TRBV27
CDR3 DNA: TGTGCCGGCCCGCCCGGGACACGAGAGACCATGGCTTTCTTT
CDR3 protein: CAGPPGTRETMAFF

J gene: TRBJ2-2
clone size: .
D gene: TRBD1
V gene: TRBV28
CDR3 DNA: TGTGCCAGCAGTCCCACGGACAGGGGGCCCGGGGAGCTGTTTTTT
CDR3 protein: CASSPTDRGPGELFF

J gene: TRBJ2-6
clone size: .
D gene: .
V gene: TRBV12-3/TRBV12-4
CDR3 DNA: TGTGCCAGCAGTCTTGGGGGGGCGCTTGGGGCCAACGTCCTGACTTTC
CDR3 protein: CASSLGGALGANVLTF

J gene: TRBJ2-3
clone size: .
D gene: TRBD2
V gene: TRBV28
CDR3 DNA: TGTGCCAGCATCTTAGCGGGGAAGGTGTATTTT
CDR3 protein: CASILAGKVYF

J gene: TRBJ2-5
clone size: .
D gene: .
V gene: TRBV28
CDR3 DNA: TGTGCCAGCAGTTTCGGTCAGGGCATACAAGAGACCCAGTACTTC
CDR3 protein: CASSFGQGIQETQYF

J gene: TRBJ2-3
clone size: .
D gene: .
V gene: TRBV20-1
CDR3 DNA: TGCAGTGCTAGTACTGGAAGAACGGGACTCATCACGTATTTT
CDR3 protein: CSASTGRTGLITYF

J gene: TRBJ1-2
clone size: .
D gene: .
V gene: TRBV12-3/TRBV12-4
CDR3 DNA: TGTGCCACCGTCGGGCAGTCCTATGGCTACACCTTC
CDR3 protein: CATVGQSYGYTF

J gene: TRBJ1-1
clone size: few
D gene: .
V gene: TRBV24-1
CDR3 DNA: TGTGCCACCAGTGATTTTGTGGGCACTGAAGCTTTCTTT
CDR3 protein: CATSDFVGTEAFF

J gene: TRBJ2-6
clone size: few
D gene: TRBD2
V gene: TRBV5-4
CDR3 DNA: TGTGCCAGCAGCCGGGGACTAGCGGGGGAAAACTCTGGGGCCAACGTCCTGACTTTC
CDR3 protein: CASSRGLAGENSGANVLTF

J gene: TRBJ2-3
clone size: .
D gene: TRBD1
V gene: TRBV5-1
CDR3 DNA: TGCGCCAGCCGCGAGGGGGCATTTGCAGATACGCAGTATTTT
CDR3 protein: CASREGAFADTQYF

J gene: TRBJ2-1
clone size: .
D gene: TRBD1
V gene: TRBV3-1
CDR3 DNA: TGTGCCAGCAGCCGGGGGCACAGGGGATCCAATGAGCAGTTCTTC
CDR3 protein: CASSRGHRGSNEQFF

J gene: TRBJ2-2
clone size: .
D gene: .
V gene: TRBV5-1
CDR3 DNA: TGCGCCAGCAGCTTGGTTCAGAACACCGGGGAGCTGTTTTTT
CDR3 protein: CASSLVQNTGELFF

J gene: TRBJ2-1
clone size: .
D gene: .
V gene: TRBV6-2/TRBV6-3
CDR3 DNA: TGTGCCAGCAATAAACCCGGGACACTTTACAATGAGCAGTTCTTC
CDR3 protein: CASNKPGTLYNEQFF

J gene: TRBJ2-3
clone size: few
D gene: TRBD2
V gene: TRBV10-3
CDR3 DNA: TGTGCCATCAGTGAGTCGGAAGCCCCGGGGGGGCTGCCAGATACGCAGTATTTT
CDR3 protein: CAISESEAPGGLPDTQYF

J gene: TRBJ1-3
clone size: few
D gene: .
V gene: TRBV12-5
CDR3 DNA: TGTGCTAGTGGTCTCCTGAGCTCTGGAAACACCATATATTTT
CDR3 protein: CASGLLSSGNTIYF

J gene: TRBJ2-3
clone size: few
D gene: .
V gene: TRBV29-1
CDR3 DNA: TGCAGCGTTGGCCACACAGATACGCAGTATTTT
CDR3 protein: CSVGHTDTQYF

J gene: TRBJ2-7
clone size: once
D gene: .
V gene: TRBV7-2
CDR3 DNA: TGTGCCAGCAGCGCCAATCGGGGCAATGAGCAGTACTTC
CDR3 protein: CASSANRGNEQYF

J gene: TRBJ1-3
clone size: few
D gene: .
V gene: TRBV12-3/TRBV12-4
CDR3 DNA: TGTGCCAGCAGTCTCAGAGGAAACACCATATATTTT
CDR3 protein: CASSLRGNTIYF

J gene: TRBJ2-1
clone size: many
D gene: TRBD1
V gene: TRBV14
CDR3 DNA: TGTGCCAGCAGCAAACCGGGACAGGGAGCTGTAGGGCAGTTCTTC
CDR3 protein: CASSKPGQGAVGQFF

J gene: TRBJ1-1
clone size: .
D gene: TRBD1
V gene: TRBV20-1
CDR3 DNA: TGCAGTGCTTCGACAGGGGAAGTAACTGAAGCTTTCTTT
CDR3 protein: CSASTGEVTEAFF

J gene: TRBJ2-1
clone size: many
D gene: .
V gene: TRBV9
CDR3 DNA: TGTGCCAGCAGCGTAGAAGCGGTCAATGAGCAGTTCTTC
CDR3 protein: CASSVEAVNEQFF

J gene: TRBJ2-2
clone size: .
D gene: .
V gene: TRBV7-9
CDR3 DNA: TGTGCCAGCAGCTTAATCGGGGACACCGGGGAGCTGTTTTTT
CDR3 protein: CASSLIGDTGELFF

J gene: TRBJ2-3
clone size: .
D gene: .
V gene: TRBV6-2/TRBV6-3
CDR3 DNA: TGTGCCAGCAGTTACAGTGGGCGGATCCACACAGATACGCAGTATTTT
CDR3 protein: CASSYSGRIHTDTQYF

J gene: TRBJ1-2
clone size: .
D gene: .
V gene: TRBV5-4
CDR3 DNA: TGTGCCAGCAGCTCAACTCCCTCAGGGTCTAGGGGTGGCTACACCTTC
CDR3 protein: CASSSTPSGSRGGYTF

J gene: TRBJ2-3
clone size: .
D gene: .
V gene: TRBV7-9
CDR3 DNA: TGTGCCAGCAGCCGCACGGACGGCTCCTCGGCAGATACGCAGTATTTT
CDR3 protein: CASSRTDGSSADTQYF

J gene: TRBJ1-2
clone size: .
D gene: .
V gene: TRBV3-1
CDR3 DNA: TGTACCAGCAGCCAATCTACGGGACACCGATACTATGGCTACACCTTC
CDR3 protein: CTSSQSTGHRYYGYTF

J gene: TRBJ2-1
clone size: .
D gene: .
V gene: TRBV5-1
CDR3 DNA: TGCGCCAGCAGCTTGTTTGGGGCCGGGGTCGGCTCCTACAATGAGCAGTTCTTC
CDR3 protein: CASSLFGAGVGSYNEQFF

J gene: TRBJ1-2
clone size: .
D gene: .
V gene: TRBV7-9
CDR3 DNA: TGTGCCAGCATCTCCGGGACATCTAACTATGGCTACACCTTC
CDR3 protein: CASISGTSNYGYTF

J gene: TRBJ2-4
clone size: .
D gene: .
V gene: TRBV4-3
CDR3 DNA: TGCGCCAGCAGCCAAGATTATCCCGTTGGAGAGCAGTACTTC
CDR3 protein: CASSQDYPVGEQYF

J gene: TRBJ2-5
clone size: .
D gene: TRBD2
V gene: TRBV4-1
CDR3 DNA: TGCGCCAGCAGCCCAGTTGTTAGCGGGGAAGAGACCCAGTACTTC
CDR3 protein: CASSPVVSGEETQYF